One and the same sample provided the 17 T cell receptor beta chains below, sequenced in a study of identical twins. TCRdb called the 5' RACE reads again in MiXCR, with one record for every CDR3 protein. The sample has a few hundred thousand distinct CDR3 sequences; approximately 10% are singletons. This same sample was also taken into another study, of yellow fever vaccine responses in identical twins.

The source material was PBMCs. These receptors all come from a young woman in good health.

The chain recombines TRBV12-3 or TRBV12-4 with TRBJ2-1; D remains ambiguous. CDR3 length: 15 residues. Trimming removed 6 bases at V and 12 bases at J, with 24 bases between. The CDR3: CASSLSPSSPAVQFF. DNA for the CDR3: TGTGCCAGCAGCCTTAGTCCCTCCTCCCCCGCCGTGCAGTTCTTC.

V and J are TRBV5-1 and TRBJ1-2; 7 nucleotides align to TRBD1. The germline V gene has CDR1 SGHRS and CDR2 YFSETQ. V was clipped by 4 bases and J by 5 bases; unmatched bases: 11. The CDR3 runs to 15 residues. This CDR3 reads CASSTRQGSWYGYTF. The CDR3 region has the DNA TGCGCCAGCAGCACCAGACAGGGATCTTGGTATGGCTACACCTTC.

CDR3 region: CASSLAIGNHYEQYF. CDR3 DNA sequence: TGTGCCAGCAGCTTAGCGATCGGGAACCACTACGAGCAGTACTTC. The rearrangement links TRBV7-9 to TRBJ2-7; weak D call: TRBD2 (5 bases). Trimming stripped 0 bases from V and 3 bases from J, with 12 bases between. Germline values: CDR1 SEHNR, CDR2 FQNEAQ (reference sequence). The CDR3 has 15 amino acids.

This clonotype was found a few times. The chain is built from TRBV5-5 and TRBJ2-1, with D perhaps TRBD2 (6 bases). The CDR3 covers 15 residues. The germline V and J ends were trimmed by 1 base and 4 bases, with 12 bases remaining between them. Germline V lookup: CDR1 SGHKS, CDR2 YYEKEE (reference sequence). In DNA form, the CDR3 reads TGTGCCAGCAGCTTGAATCTAGCGACATACAATGAGCAGTTCTTC. Its translation: CASSLNLATYNEQFF.

This clonotype appeared many times. The chain combines TRBV5-1 with TRBJ2-7; 13 bases agree with TRBD2. The CDR3 is 19 amino acids. Trimming cost V 0 bases and J 4 bases; bases outside gene matches: 13. From germline, CDR1 is SGHRS and CDR2 YFSETQ. CDR3 coding DNA: TGCGCCAGCAGCTTGGAGCCAACTACGACTAGCGGGAGGCCTTACGAGCAGTACTTC. The encoded protein is CASSLEPTTTSGRPYEQYF.

J is TRBJ2-5 and V is TRBV9; TRBD2 matches 12 bases. J gave up 9 bases and V 0 bases, and 6 bases lay outside the gene matches. The CDR3 loop spans 15 amino acids. CDR1 is SGDLS, CDR2 YYNGEE, per germline. CDR3 loop: CASSVDPSGGVAQYF. CDR3 bases: TGTGCCAGCAGCGTAGATCCTAGCGGGGGGGTGGCCCAGTACTTC.

This clonotype has just a few counts. This chain connects TRBV18 to TRBJ2-3; D is undetermined. The CDR3 length is 14 residues. Trimming stripped 6 bases from V and 4 bases from J, with 14 bases between. Germline CDR1 reads KGHSH; CDR2 reads LQKENI. CDR3 amino acids: CASSPSWQPDTQYF. The CDR3 DNA is TGTGCCAGCTCGCCGTCCTGGCAACCAGATACGCAGTATTTT.

This clonotype has a count of ten or more. The chain uses TRBV29-1 and TRBJ2-3; tentative D call: TRBD1 (6 bases). Trimming removed 8 bases from V and 0 bases from J, with 12 bases in between. Germline values: CDR1 SQVTM, CDR2 ANQGSEA. The CDR3 has 13 residues. The CDR3 spells CSLGQRSTDTQYF. The CDR3 coding sequence is TGCAGCTTAGGACAGCGTAGCACAGATACGCAGTATTTT.

The sample holds a few counts of this clonotype. At one end, the junction sequence differs from germline, possibly due to a read error. The V and J genes are TRBV5-1 and TRBJ2-1; D remains unclear. The germline gives CDR1 SGHRS, CDR2 YFSETQ. This CDR3 has 14 amino acids. CDR3 in DNA: TGCGCCAGCAACGTAGTCGGGTCCTCCAATGAGCAGTTCTTC. Protein sequence: CASNVVGSSNEQFF.

The chain links TRBV24-1 to TRBJ2-7; 7 bases are a match to TRBD1. The junction had 9 bases not matched to a gene; V was cut back by 5 bases and J by 3 bases. Germline loops: CDR1 KGHDR, CDR2 SFDVKD. The CDR3 extends over 15 amino acids. The CDR3 is CATSVSDRDNYEQYF. The CDR3 DNA reads as TGTGCCACCAGTGTTAGTGACAGGGATAACTACGAGCAGTACTTC.

This clonotype has more than one count but fewer than ten. J is TRBJ2-2 and V is TRBV12-3 or TRBV12-4; 7 nucleotides line up with TRBD1. Germline trimming cut 6 bases from V and 0 bases from J; bases unmatched to any gene: 7. This CDR3 comprises 16 residues. As DNA, the CDR3 is TGTGCCAGCAGCCCACGCGGACAGGCGAACACCGGGGAGCTGTTTTTT. Translated, it gives CASSPRGQANTGELFF.

In this sample, this clonotype turned up many times. The V gene is TRBV24-1, the J gene TRBJ2-2, with 15 positions matching TRBD2. J was trimmed by 13 bases and V by 4 bases; bases with no gene match: 6. The CDR3 loop spans 15 amino acids. Germline V lookup: CDR1 KGHDR, CDR2 SFDVKD. The CDR3: CATSDGLAGGPWLFF. CDR3 in DNA: TGTGCCACCAGTGACGGACTAGCGGGGGGGCCGTGGCTGTTTTTT.

This clonotype was seen more than once but under ten times. The chain carries TRBV4-3 and TRBJ2-1; D tentatively fits TRBD1 or TRBD2 (5 bases each). The CDR3 spans 15 residues. V was pared by 1 base and J by 3 bases, with 10 bases between. In germline, CDR1 is LGHNA, CDR2 YSLEER. The CDR3 coding sequence is TGCGCCAGCAGCCAAGTAACTGGGGGCTACAATGAGCAGTTCTTC. As protein: CASSQVTGGYNEQFF.

This clonotype was observed many times. The rearrangement uses TRBV12-3 or TRBV12-4 and TRBJ1-1; no clear D gene. The CDR3 is 11 residues long. The V end lost 3 bases, the J end lost 7 bases, and 6 bases lay between the germline ends. CDR3 nucleotide sequence: TGTGCCAGCAGTTTCAAGGGTGAAGCTTTCTTT. Translation: CASSFKGEAFF.

The chain joins TRBV4-1 to TRBJ2-3, with TRBD1 matching 7 bases. Germline V gene lookup returns CDR1 MGHRA and CDR2 YSYEKL. The CDR3 has 13 residues. With 7 bases clipped from V and 2 bases from J, the junction kept 3 bases outside the gene matches. The CDR3 region is CASMGQNTDTQYF. In DNA form, the CDR3 reads TGCGCCAGCATGGGACAGAACACAGATACGCAGTATTTT.

This clonotype showed up just a few times. The J gene is TRBJ2-2, the V gene TRBV7-3, with 11 bases fitting TRBD2. Germline CDR1 reads SGHTA; CDR2 reads FQGTGA. The V and J ends lost 1 base and 0 bases, in that order; junction bases with no gene match: 7. This CDR3 is built from 19 residues. The CDR3, as DNA: TGTGCCAGCAGCTTAATCCCACTAGCGGGGGTAGCGAACACCGGGGAGCTGTTTTTT. Translated, it gives CASSLIPLAGVANTGELFF.

At least ten counts were recorded for this clonotype. The chain employs TRBV5-1 and TRBJ2-7; 12 bases are shared with TRBD2. This CDR3 comprises 15 residues. Germline V gene lookup returns CDR1 SGHRS and CDR2 YFSETQ. After removal of 4 bases from V and 4 bases from J, the junction contained 6 bases not matched to a gene. The CDR3, as DNA: TGCGCCAGCAGCCTGACTAGCGGGAGTGTTTACGAGCAGTACTTC. Protein sequence: CASSLTSGSVYEQYF. Drawing the rest from reference TRBV5-1 and TRBJ2-7, the complete variable domain is KAGVTQTPRYLIKTRGQQVTLSCSPISGHRSVSWYQQTPGQGLQFLFEYFSETQRNKGNFPGRFSGRQFSNSRSEMNVSTLELGDSALYLCASSLTSGSVYEQYFGPGTRLTVT.